The 30 T cell receptor beta chains in this list originate from one sample, sequenced in a study of shared clonotypes between healthy human individuals. Sequenced by immunoSEQ multiplex PCR; TCRdb stores in-frame clones only, minus some. In the table there are about 600,000 clones, more than 95% of which are singletons. Sequencing used naive CD4+ T cells sorted from blood. Stated subset: CD45RA+ positively selected. These receptors all stem from a woman aged 25-40 years in good health.

This chain connects TRBV19 to TRBJ2-5; 8 bases map to TRBD2. The closer fit of TRBJ2-7 to the DNA end suggests the J call may be wrong. This CDR3 contains 14 residues. CDR1 LNHDA and CDR2 SQIVND come from the germline V gene (reference sequence). CDR3 DNA: TGTGCCAGTAGTATAGCGGGACTAGCCTACGAGCAGTACTTC. Translating it yields CASSIAGLAYEQYF.

The chain uses TRBV6-6 and TRBJ2-2; 7 bases agree with TRBD2. J lost 6 bases, V lost 6 bases, and 4 bases had no gene match. Per germline, CDR1 MNHNY and CDR2 SVGAGI (reference sequence). The CDR3 sequence is 13 residues long. CDR3 DNA: TGTGCCAGCAGCGGACTAGTTTCCGGGGAGCTGTTTTTT. Translating it yields CASSGLVSGELFF.

V is TRBV6-5 and J is TRBJ1-5, with TRBD1 identical over 7 bases. CDR1 and CDR2 from the germline V gene are MNHEY and SVGAGI. The CDR3 totals 14 residues. V gave up 6 bases and J gave up 3 bases; unmatched junction bases: 5. The chain's CDR3 is CASRPGTDNQPQHF. Written as DNA, the CDR3 is TGTGCCAGCAGGCCGGGGACAGACAATCAGCCCCAGCATTTT.

The gene calls are TRBV28 and TRBJ2-7; a weak D match, TRBD2 (6 bases). Per germline, CDR1 MDHEN and CDR2 SYDVKM. Trimming left V 3 bases short and J 2 bases short, with 11 bases between. This CDR3 is 14 amino acids long. CDR3 in DNA: TGTGCCAGCAGTTTCGGGGGTAGTGCCTACGAGCAGTACTTC. It codes for CASSFGGSAYEQYF.

This chain joins TRBV5-1 and TRBJ2-4; D unresolved. Germline V gene data show CDR1 as SGHRS and CDR2 as YFSETQ. This CDR3 contains 14 residues. Trimming stripped 1 base from V and 4 bases from J, with 9 bases between. Here the CDR3 reads CASSLNGMKNIQYF. The CDR3 bases are TGCGCCAGCAGCTTGAACGGAATGAAAAACATTCAGTACTTC.

V gene TRBV10-3 combines with J gene TRBJ1-2; no clear D. This CDR3 region has 13 residues. V was pared by 4 bases and J by 1 base, with 7 bases between. In germline, CDR1 is ENHRY, CDR2 SYGVKD. The CDR3 loop is CAISARDNYGYTF. The DNA for the CDR3 is TGTGCCATCAGTGCTCGGGATAACTATGGCTACACCTTC.

DNA of the CDR3: TGTGCCAGAAGCTGGGGACACGATCATCAGCCCCAGCATTTT. It encodes CARSWGHDHQPQHF. The chain couples TRBV5-3 to TRBJ1-5; a weak D match, TRBD1 (6 bases). TRBV5-3 is designated an ORF whose function remains uncertain. Between the trimmed V and J ends, which lost 3 bases and 5 bases, there was a span of 12 bases. The CDR3 sequence is 14 residues long.

The rearrangement joins TRBV28 to TRBJ2-7, with 8 bases that match TRBD2. Germline V CDR1 and CDR2: MDHEN, SYDVKM. This CDR3 contains 15 residues. The V and J ends lost 5 bases and 1 base, in that order; junction bases with no gene match: 7. The CDR3 is CASSTPREVSYEQYF. The CDR3 DNA is TGTGCCAGCAGTACCCCGCGGGAGGTATCCTACGAGCAGTACTTC.

This clone was detected only once. The gene calls are TRBV10-2 and TRBJ2-3, with D uncertain. The CDR3 length is 14 residues. Per the germline V gene, CDR1 is WSHSY and CDR2 is SAAADI. Trimming took off 3 bases at V and 7 bases at J, with 14 bases between the two ends. The CDR3 here is CASSESGRTNTQYF. The CDR3 nucleotides read TGCGCCAGCAGTGAATCGGGCAGAACAAATACGCAGTATTTT.

The V call is TRBV27, the J call TRBJ1-3; D is uncertain. The V and J ends lost 5 bases and 0 bases respectively, with 11 bases between them. Germline-derived CDR1 and CDR2 are MNHEY and SMNVEV (reference sequence). The CDR3 has 15 residues. CDR3 bases: TGTGCCAGCAGTCAAGGGAGCTCCTCTGGAAACACCATATATTTT. Its translation: CASSQGSSSGNTIYF.

As DNA, the CDR3 is TGTGCCACCAGGAAGAGAACCAGGGGGCTCGATCAGCCCCAGCATTTT. Residues: CATRKRTRGLDQPQHF. V is TRBV15 and J is TRBJ1-5; 8 nucleotides agree with TRBD1. The germline V gene encodes CDR1 LNHNV and CDR2 YYDKDF (reference sequence). This CDR3 spans 16 amino acids. Germline trimming cut 6 bases from V and 5 bases from J; bases unmatched to any gene: 12.

This chain links TRBV5-4 with TRBJ1-1; the match to TRBD1 covers 8 bases. After removal of 5 bases from V and 4 bases from J, the junction contained 10 bases not matched to a gene. CDR3 length equals 15 residues. The germline V gene has CDR1 SGHNT and CDR2 YYREEE (reference sequence). The CDR3 protein is CASRRGQGWGTEAFF. CDR3 coding DNA: TGTGCCAGCAGGAGAGGACAGGGATGGGGCACTGAAGCTTTCTTT.

The chain links TRBV9 to TRBJ2-3; 8 nucleotides agree with TRBD2. Germline CDR1 reads SGDLS; CDR2 reads YYNGEE. CDR3 size: 15 residues. Losses at the gene ends were 3 bases for V and 7 bases for J; bases not matched to a gene: 10. CDR3 DNA: TGTGCCAGCAGCGGATTAGCGGGGTCCGGAAATACGCAGTATTTT. It is translated as CASSGLAGSGNTQYF. Full variable domain (remainder filled in from reference TRBV9 and TRBJ2-3): DSGVTQTPKHLITATGQRVTLRCSPRSGDLSVYWYQQSLDQGLQFLIQYYNGEERAKGNILERFSAQQFPDLHSELNLSSLELGDSALYFCASSGLAGSGNTQYFGPGTRLTVL.

This clone was observed a single time. The chain uses TRBV4-1 and TRBJ2-7; D remains unclear. Germline lookup yields CDR1 MGHRA and CDR2 YSYEKL. Trimming removed 0 bases from V and 5 bases from J, with 14 bases in between. The CDR3 runs 15 residues. The DNA for the CDR3 is TGCGCCAGCAGCCAAGAGGTAGTAAGCGCCCACGAGCAGTACTTC. It translates to CASSQEVVSAHEQYF.

This clone was recorded once. The chain has TRBV27 and TRBJ2-7; D may match TRBD1 or TRBD2 (6 bases each). Deletions cut 9 bases from V and 3 bases from J, with 15 bases between. CDR3 length: 13 residues. Germline lookup yields CDR1 MNHEY and CDR2 SMNVEV (reference sequence). CDR3: CARVGGAGYEQYF. The CDR3 region has the DNA TGTGCCAGGGTCGGGGGCGCGGGCTACGAGCAGTACTTC.

The J gene is TRBJ2-3, the V gene TRBV5-1; D might be TRBD2 (6 bases). The V and J ends lost 4 bases and 2 bases respectively, with 8 bases between them. CDR1 SGHRS and CDR2 YFSETQ come from the germline V gene. The CDR3 extends over 13 amino acids. CDR3 DNA sequence: TGCGCCAGCAGCGCGGGAATCACAGATACGCAGTATTTT. Translation: CASSAGITDTQYF.

The CDR3 region is CASSVDRAVNSPLHF. The CDR3 nucleotides read TGCGCCAGCAGCGTGGACAGGGCTGTTAATTCACCCCTCCACTTT. The chain is built from TRBV5-1 and TRBJ1-6; 8 nucleotides align to TRBD1. Germline V gives CDR1 SGHRS, CDR2 YFSETQ. The V gene end was trimmed by 4 bases and the J gene end by 6 bases; junction bases not matched to a gene: 6. The CDR3 sequence is 15 residues long.

This clone has only one observation. The gene calls are TRBV11-2 and TRBJ1-2; 8 nucleotides align to TRBD1. CDR1 is SGHAT, CDR2 FQNNGV, per germline. The trim removed 4 bases at V and 6 bases at J, leaving 7 bases unmatched. There are 14 residues in the CDR3. In DNA form, the CDR3 reads TGTGCCAGCAGCTCGAGGACAGGGTCGGATGGCTACACCTTC. It translates to CASSSRTGSDGYTF.

The chain employs TRBV5-1 and TRBJ2-2; D unresolved. This CDR3 has 13 residues. V lost 0 bases and J 4 bases, leaving 4 bases between the germline ends. Germline CDR1 and CDR2: SGHRS and YFSETQ. The CDR3 nucleotides are TGCGCCAGCAGCTTGGACCCCACCGGGGAGCTGTTTTTT. Translation: CASSLDPTGELFF. The full variable domain, rest sourced from reference TRBV5-1 and TRBJ2-2, is KAGVTQTPRYLIKTRGQQVTLSCSPISGHRSVSWYQQTPGQGLQFLFEYFSETQRNKGNFPGRFSGRQFSNSRSEMNVSTLELGDSALYLCASSLDPTGELFFGEGSRLTVL.

This clone occurred once. This sequence joins TRBV27 and TRBJ2-7; TRBD2 matches 9 bases. Germline CDR1 reads MNHEY; CDR2 reads SMNVEV (reference sequence). There are 13 residues in the CDR3. The junction had 7 bases not matched to a gene; V was cut back by 10 bases and J by 3 bases. The CDR3 is CATRASGNYEQYF. CDR3 nucleotides: TGTGCCACCCGGGCTAGCGGGAACTACGAGCAGTACTTC.

The chain couples TRBV30 to TRBJ1-3, with TRBD1 as a possible D gene (5 bases). CDR1 and CDR2 from the germline V gene are GTSNPN and SVGIG (reference sequence). Trimming took off 2 bases at V and 8 bases at J, with 10 bases between the two ends. This CDR3 region has 12 residues. The CDR3 spells CAWSRSGDTIYF. CDR3 in DNA: TGTGCCTGGAGTCGATCGGGGGACACCATATATTTT. Variable domain in full (rest from reference TRBV30 and TRBJ1-3): SQTIHQWPATLVQPVGSPLSLECTVEGTSNPNLYWYRQAAGRGLQLLFYSVGIGQISSEVPQNLSASRPQDRQFILSSKKLLLSDSGFYLCAWSRSGDTIYFGEGSWLTVV.

J is TRBJ2-2 and V is TRBV2, with 8 nucleotides matching TRBD2. The CDR3 sequence is 16 residues long. CDR1 is SNHLY and CDR2 is FYNNEI in the germline V gene. Trimming removed 3 bases from V and 7 bases from J; junction bases left unmatched: 10. The CDR3 DNA sequence: TGTGCCAGCAGTGAGTCTACGGGAGGGCCTGGCGGGGAGCTGTTTTTT. Translated: CASSESTGGPGGELFF. The whole variable domain, filled in from reference TRBV2 and TRBJ2-2, reads EPEVTQTPSHQVTQMGQEVILRCVPISNHLYFYWYRQILGQKVEFLVSFYNNEISEKSEIFDDQFSVERPDGSNFTLKIRSTKLEDSAMYFCASSESTGGPGGELFFGEGSRLTVL.

The chain combines TRBV6-6 with TRBJ1-5; 9 bases are a match to TRBD1. Losses at the gene ends were 4 bases for V and 4 bases for J; bases not matched to a gene: 5. CDR3 length equals 15 residues. Germline V CDR1 and CDR2: MNHNY, SVGAGI (reference sequence). CDR3 residues: CASSWGQGENQPQHF. The CDR3 coding sequence is TGTGCCAGCAGTTGGGGACAGGGTGAGAATCAGCCCCAGCATTTT.

As for this clone: Other DNA sequences from this sample encode an identical CDR3 as well. This chain connects TRBV6-5 to TRBJ2-1, with D tentatively TRBD2 (5 bases). The CDR3 consists of 15 residues. Germline V gene lookup returns CDR1 MNHEY and CDR2 SVGAGI. Trimming removed 2 bases from V and 0 bases from J, with 8 bases in between. The CDR3 sequence is CASSYEGGSYNEQFF. CDR3 coding DNA: TGTGCCAGCAGTTACGAGGGTGGCTCCTACAATGAGCAGTTCTTC.

The chain is built from TRBV5-1 and TRBJ2-1; D unresolved. This CDR3 region has 13 residues. Germline V gene lookup returns CDR1 SGHRS and CDR2 YFSETQ. V was clipped by 0 bases and J by 6 bases, with 7 bases between them. In DNA form, the CDR3 reads TGCGCCAGCAGCTTGGTGCCTAGCAATGAGCAGTTCTTC. Translated: CASSLVPSNEQFF.

This clone was seen a single time. V and J are TRBV19 and TRBJ1-1; D call uncertain. This CDR3 is 15 amino acids long. V lost 3 bases and J 1 base, leaving 12 bases between the germline ends. Germline lookup yields CDR1 LNHDA and CDR2 SQIVND (reference sequence). The DNA for the CDR3 is TGTGCCAGTAGTATTGTTGGAGAACCGAACACTGAAGCTTTCTTT. Translation: CASSIVGEPNTEAFF.

The V call is TRBV5-1, the J call TRBJ2-3; D unresolved. CDR3 length: 13 residues. In germline, CDR1 is SGHRS, CDR2 YFSETQ. V lost 5 bases and J 3 bases, leaving 10 bases between the germline ends. CDR3 protein: CASRSQPTDTQYF. For the CDR3, the DNA is TGCGCCAGCAGATCCCAACCAACAGATACGCAGTATTTT.

The V gene is TRBV27, the J gene TRBJ1-1; 8 positions agree with TRBD1. This CDR3 contains 14 residues. Losses at the gene ends were 7 bases for V and 0 bases for J; bases not matched to a gene: 4. Germline-derived CDR1 and CDR2 are MNHEY and SMNVEV (reference sequence). CDR3 bases: TGTGCCAGCACTACAGGGGGTATGAACACTGAAGCTTTCTTT. It translates to CASTTGGMNTEAFF.

The rearrangement uses TRBV7-6 and TRBJ2-2; D unresolved. Germline CDR1 SGHVS, CDR2 FNYEAQ. Deletions cut 1 base from V and 6 bases from J, with 6 bases between. The CDR3 length is 13 residues. The CDR3 coding sequence is TGTGCCAGCAGCTTAGTCTTAGCCGGGGAGCTGTTTTTT. This translates into CASSLVLAGELFF.

The rearrangement uses TRBV28 and TRBJ2-1; 7 bases map to TRBD1. The V gene end was trimmed by 6 bases and the J gene end by 7 bases; junction bases not matched to a gene: 9. The CDR3 sequence is 14 residues long. CDR1 is MDHEN, CDR2 SYDVKM, per germline. The CDR3 DNA reads TGTGCCAGCAGCCCGACAGGGTTTGTAAATGAGCAGTTCTTC. Amino acid sequence: CASSPTGFVNEQFF.